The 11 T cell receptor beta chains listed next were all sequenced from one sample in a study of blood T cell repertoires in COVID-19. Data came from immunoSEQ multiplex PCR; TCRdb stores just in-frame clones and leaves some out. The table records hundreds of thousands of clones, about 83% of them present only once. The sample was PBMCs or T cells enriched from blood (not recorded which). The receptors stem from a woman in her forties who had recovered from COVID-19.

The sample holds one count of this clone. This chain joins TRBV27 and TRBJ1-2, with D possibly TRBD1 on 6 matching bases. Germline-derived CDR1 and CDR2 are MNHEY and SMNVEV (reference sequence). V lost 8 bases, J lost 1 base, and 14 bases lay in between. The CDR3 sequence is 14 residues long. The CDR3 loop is CASGPQGFNYGYTF. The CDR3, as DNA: TGTGCCAGCGGGCCGCAGGGGTTTAACTATGGCTACACCTTC.

Here the CDR3 reads CASSQLGGTGNEKLFF. CDR3 bases: TGTGCCAGCAGCCAATTAGGTGGGACAGGGAACGAAAAACTGTTTTTT. V and J are TRBV7-2 and TRBJ1-4, with 9 bases lining up with TRBD1. The trim removed 5 bases at V and 8 bases at J, leaving 12 bases unmatched. In germline, CDR1 is SGHTA, CDR2 FQGNSA. The CDR3 is made up of 16 amino acids.

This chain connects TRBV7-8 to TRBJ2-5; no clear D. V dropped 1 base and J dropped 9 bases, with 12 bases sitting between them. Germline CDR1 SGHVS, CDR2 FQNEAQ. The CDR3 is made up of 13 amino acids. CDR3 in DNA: TGTGCCAGCAGCTTAGATATGGTAGCCCCCCAGTACTTC. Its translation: CASSLDMVAPQYF.

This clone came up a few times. The CDR3 nucleotides are TGTGCCAGCAGCTCGACAGGACAAGAGACCCAGTACTTC. This encodes CASSSTGQETQYF. The chain carries TRBV11-3 and TRBJ2-5; possibly TRBD1 for D (6 bases). The V end lost 4 bases, the J end lost 2 bases, and 8 bases lay between the germline ends. The CDR3 totals 13 residues. Germline V gene lookup returns CDR1 SGHNT and CDR2 YENEEA.

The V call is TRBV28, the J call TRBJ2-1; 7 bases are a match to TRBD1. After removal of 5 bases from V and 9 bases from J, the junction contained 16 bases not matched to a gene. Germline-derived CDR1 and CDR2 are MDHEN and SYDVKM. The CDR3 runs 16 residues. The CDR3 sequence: CASSVRGRRARIEQFF. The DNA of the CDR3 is TGTGCCAGCAGTGTCAGGGGGAGAAGAGCCCGCATTGAGCAGTTCTTC.

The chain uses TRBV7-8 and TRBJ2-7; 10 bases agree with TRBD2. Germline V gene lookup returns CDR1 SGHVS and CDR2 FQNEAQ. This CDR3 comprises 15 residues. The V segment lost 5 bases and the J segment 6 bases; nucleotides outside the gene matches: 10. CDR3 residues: CASSPAASGSIEQYF. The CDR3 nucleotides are TGTGCCAGCAGCCCCGCCGCTAGCGGGAGTATCGAGCAGTACTTC. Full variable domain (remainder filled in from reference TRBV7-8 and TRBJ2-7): GAGVSQSPRYKVAKRGQDVALRCDPISGHVSLFWYQQALGQGPEFLTYFQNEAQLDKSGLPSDRFFAERPEGSVSTLKIQRTQQEDSAVYLCASSPAASGSIEQYFGPGTRLTVT.

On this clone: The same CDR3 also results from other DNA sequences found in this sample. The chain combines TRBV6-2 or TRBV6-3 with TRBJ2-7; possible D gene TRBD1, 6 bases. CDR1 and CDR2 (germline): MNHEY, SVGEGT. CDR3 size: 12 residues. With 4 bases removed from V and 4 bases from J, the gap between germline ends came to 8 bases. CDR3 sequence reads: CASSLQGYEQYF. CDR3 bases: TGTGCCAGCAGTTTACAGGGTTACGAGCAGTACTTC.

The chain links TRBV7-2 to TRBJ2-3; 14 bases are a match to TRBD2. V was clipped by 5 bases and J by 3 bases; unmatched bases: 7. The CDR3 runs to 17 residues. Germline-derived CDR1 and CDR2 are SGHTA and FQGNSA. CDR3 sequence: CASSQGTSGRWTDTQYF. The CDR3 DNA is TGTGCCAGCAGCCAAGGGACTAGCGGGAGATGGACAGATACGCAGTATTTT.

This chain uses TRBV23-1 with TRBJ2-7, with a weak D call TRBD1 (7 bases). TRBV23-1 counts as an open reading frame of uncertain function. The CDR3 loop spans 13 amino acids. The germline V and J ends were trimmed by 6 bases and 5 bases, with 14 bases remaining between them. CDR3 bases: TGCGCCAGCAGGAGACAGGGAGGTCACGAGCAGTACTTC. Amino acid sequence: CASRRQGGHEQYF.

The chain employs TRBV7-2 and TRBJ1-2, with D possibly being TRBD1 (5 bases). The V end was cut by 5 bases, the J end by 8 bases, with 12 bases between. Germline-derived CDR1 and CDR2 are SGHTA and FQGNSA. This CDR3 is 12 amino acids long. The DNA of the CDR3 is TGTGCCAGCAGCCAAACCTCAGGGGGCTACACCTTC. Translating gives CASSQTSGGYTF.

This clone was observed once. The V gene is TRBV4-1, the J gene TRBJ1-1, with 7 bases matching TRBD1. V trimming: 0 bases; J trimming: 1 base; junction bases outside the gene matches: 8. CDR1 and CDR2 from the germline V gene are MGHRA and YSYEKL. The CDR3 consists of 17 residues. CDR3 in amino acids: CASSQDKTGRRNTEAFF. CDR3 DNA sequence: TGCGCCAGCAGCCAAGATAAGACAGGGAGAAGGAACACTGAAGCTTTCTTT.